This TCR beta chain is drawn from a study of response to subunit inactivated influenza vaccine. General study points: That few new T cells are recruited by each seasonal influenza vaccination was the authors' suggestion.

In TCRdb, the RT-PCR reads were re-called with MiXCR into one record per CDR3 protein. The table lists about half a million distinct CDR3 sequences, approximately 9.9% of them singletons. Germline loops: CDR1 ENHRY, CDR2 SYGVKD. CDR3 length: 14 amino acids. Trimming removed 10 bases at V and 6 bases at J, with 22 bases between. There are many counts of this clonotype. Its antigen is unknown. This TCR came from a man aged 45-60 years who received an inactivated influenza vaccine. The rearrangement uses TRBV10-3 and TRBJ2-7; the D gene is possibly TRBD2 (6 bases). Sequencing used PBMCs from blood, obtained more than 35 days after vaccination. The CDR3 loop is CATERGRHSGEQYF. CDR3 in DNA: TGTGCCACCGAACGGGGGAGGCACTCTGGCGAGCAGTACTTC.